Described below is a single T cell receptor beta chain sequence and its context. What it binds is unknown. With a J-beta primer mix and a sample-barcoded 5' primer, a second PCR ran roughly 6 to 11 cycles. TCRdb reprocessed the 5' RACE reads via MiXCR and lists one record per CDR3 protein. The sample has over a million distinct CDR3 sequences; roughly 40% are singletons. These data belong to a study of blood T cells in healthy people across ages. Study as a whole: For every two T cells, template switching captured about one barcoded beta molecule.

Whole-study results and caveats: Strong correlation linked observed beta diversity and percent naive T cells. Not knowing donor CMV status may have confounded expanded clonotype changes.

Each donor had around 9.8 milliliters of peripheral blood drawn. V dropped 1 base and J dropped 12 bases, with 11 bases sitting between them. This CDR3 has 12 residues. Germline assignment: CDR1 SEHNR and CDR2 FQNEAQ (reference sequence). The source of this sequence is a woman between 18 and 29 years old in good health. Sequencing was carried out using blood. This chain links TRBV7-9 with TRBJ2-3; weak D call: TRBD2 (6 bases). The CDR3 bases are TGTGCCAGCAGCTTAGGGACCGCGGGACAGTATTTT. As protein: CASSLGTAGQYF.